Following are 29 T cell receptor beta chains from one sample sequenced in a study of radiotherapy plus CTLA-4 blockade in lung cancer. The repertoire was sequenced with immunoSEQ multiplex PCR; TCRdb's copy has only in-frame clones and lacks some. The repertoire includes tens of thousands of clones, around four fifths of them detected once, and 0.65% to 1% sits in the top ten. Sequences were derived from peripheral blood, sampled from a patient treated with radiotherapy plus ipilimumab. The receptors come from a human donor with non-small cell lung cancer who had stable disease on radiotherapy plus ipilimumab.

This clone was recorded once. The gene calls are TRBV6-1 and TRBJ1-2, with D possibly TRBD1 on 5 matching bases. Germline CDR1 and CDR2: MNHNS and SASEGT. This CDR3 comprises 13 residues. Trimming removed 3 bases at V and 6 bases at J, with 11 bases between. CDR3 DNA: TGTGCCAGCAGTGATCGGGGGGGGAATGGCTACACCTTC. Protein sequence: CASSDRGGNGYTF.

In its sample, this clone was seen a few times. The rearrangement links TRBV4-1 to TRBJ2-2, with 7 bases fitting TRBD2. The CDR3 is 16 residues long. The J segment lost 0 bases and the V segment lost 4 bases, leaving 5 bases of the junction unmatched. In germline, CDR1 is MGHRA, CDR2 YSYEKL. CDR3 DNA sequence: TGCGCCAGCAGCCCCGCTAGCGGTCCGAACACCGGGGAGCTGTTTTTT. Residues: CASSPASGPNTGELFF.

This clone has a single count. The chain is built from TRBV27 and TRBJ2-1; D possibly matches TRBD1 or TRBD2 (6 bases each). Trimming left V 3 bases short and J 2 bases short, with 14 bases between. The CDR3 is made up of 16 amino acids. Per germline, CDR1 MNHEY and CDR2 SMNVEV (reference sequence). CDR3 sequence (DNA): TGTGCCAGCAGTTTGTTTCTGGGGGGCGCCTACAATGAGCAGTTCTTC. Protein sequence: CASSLFLGGAYNEQFF.

V and J are TRBV30 and TRBJ2-5; D is ambiguous. The CDR3 loop spans 13 amino acids. The ends were cut back, 1 base at V and 5 bases at J, with 11 bases in the middle. In germline, CDR1 is GTSNPN, CDR2 SVGIG (reference sequence). This chain's CDR3 is CAWSDGSRETQYF. CDR3 bases: TGTGCCTGGAGTGACGGTTCCCGGGAGACCCAGTACTTC. The complete variable domain, with remaining parts taken from reference TRBV30 and TRBJ2-5, reads SQTIHQWPATLVQPVGSPLSLECTVEGTSNPNLYWYRQAAGRGLQLLFYSVGIGQISSEVPQNLSASRPQDRQFILSSKKLLLSDSGFYLCAWSDGSRETQYFGPGTRLLVL.

The chain has TRBV28 and TRBJ1-4, with unresolved D. Germline assignment: CDR1 MDHEN and CDR2 SYDVKM. Trimming left V 2 bases short and J 5 bases short, with 9 bases between. This CDR3 contains 14 residues. The CDR3 DNA is TGTGCCAGCAGTTTAGTTATAGGGAATGAAAAACTGTTTTTT. This codes for CASSLVIGNEKLFF.

V and J are TRBV4-2 and TRBJ2-7, with 8 bases fitting TRBD1. The V and J ends lost 5 bases and 2 bases, in that order; junction bases with no gene match: 2. Germline assignment: CDR1 LGHNA and CDR2 YNFKEQ. The CDR3 loop spans 13 amino acids. CDR3 sequence reads: CASSSDRAYEQYF. CDR3 nucleotide sequence: TGTGCCAGCAGCTCGGACAGGGCCTACGAGCAGTACTTC.

The chain recombines TRBV7-2 with TRBJ2-3; TRBD1 matches 8 bases. CDR3 length: 17 amino acids. Germline loops: CDR1 SGHTA, CDR2 FQGNSA. With 0 bases clipped from V and 3 bases from J, the junction kept 8 bases outside the gene matches. CDR3 amino acids: CASSLAQSGGRTDTQYF. The CDR3 DNA is TGTGCCAGCAGCTTAGCGCAGTCAGGGGGCAGAACAGATACGCAGTATTTT.

The CDR3 coding sequence is TGTGCCAGCAGGGGGGCAGCCGGAAACACCATATATTTT. This codes for CASRGAAGNTIYF. This chain connects TRBV28 to TRBJ1-3, with D perhaps matching TRBD1 (6 bases). CDR1 and CDR2 (germline): MDHEN, SYDVKM. Trimming shortened V by 6 bases and J by 4 bases, and 10 bases separated the two germline ends. CDR3 size: 13 residues.

The chain carries TRBV15 and TRBJ2-2; 7 positions match TRBD1. Germline V lookup: CDR1 LNHNV, CDR2 YYDKDF (reference sequence). The CDR3 has 16 residues. V lost 1 base and J lost 4; bases outside the gene matches: 6. Here the CDR3 DNA reads TGTGCCACCAGCAGAGTCAAGGCAGGGGGCACCGGGGAGCTGTTTTTT. This translates into CATSRVKAGGTGELFF.

The chain combines TRBV11-2 with TRBJ2-2; D gene unclear. With 6 bases removed from V and 7 bases from J, the gap between germline ends came to 15 bases. The length of the CDR3 is 14 residues. Germline CDR1 is SGHAT and CDR2 is FQNNGV. The CDR3 DNA is TGTGCCAGCAGTCCGGGCCCCAGTAACGGGGAGCTGTTTTTT. The encoded protein is CASSPGPSNGELFF.

This clone was detected a few times. This chain links TRBV7-6 with TRBJ2-3, with D tentatively TRBD2 (6 bases). V dropped 1 base and J dropped 0 bases, with 14 bases sitting between them. This CDR3 has 17 amino acids. The germline CDR1 and CDR2 sequences are SGHVS and FNYEAQ. The CDR3 spells CASSLGVASASTDTQYF. Here the CDR3 DNA reads TGTGCCAGCAGCTTAGGAGTAGCTAGCGCCAGCACAGATACGCAGTATTTT.

This clone has only a few counts. The chain uses TRBV7-7 and TRBJ2-5, with D uncertain. Germline V CDR1 and CDR2: SSHAT, FNYEAQ (reference sequence). Trimming removed 10 bases from V and 1 base from J, with 19 bases in between. The CDR3 spans 15 residues. CDR3 sequence reads: CATSRLNSIQETQYF. As DNA, the CDR3 is TGTGCCACCTCAAGACTGAACAGTATCCAAGAGACCCAGTACTTC.

The rearrangement uses TRBV19 and TRBJ2-2, with D perhaps TRBD1 or TRBD2 (5 bases each). The CDR3 spans 18 residues. V lost 1 base and J 0 bases, leaving 15 bases between the germline ends. Per the germline V gene, CDR1 is LNHDA and CDR2 is SQIVND (reference sequence). The CDR3: CASSIARAGTSNTGELFF. The CDR3 DNA follows: TGTGCCAGTAGTATAGCAAGGGCAGGGACCTCGAACACCGGGGAGCTGTTTTTT. The full variable domain, with the rest looked up from reference TRBV19 and TRBJ2-2, is DGGITQSPKYLFRKEGQNVTLSCEQNLNHDAMYWYRQDPGQGLRLIYYSQIVNDFQKGDIAEGYSVSREKKESFPLTVTSAQKNPTAFYLCASSIARAGTSNTGELFFGEGSRLTVL.

The chain joins TRBV29-1 to TRBJ2-6; maybe TRBD2 (6 bases). The CDR3 totals 17 residues. The germline CDR1 and CDR2 sequences are SQVTM and ANQGSEA. V lost 6 bases and J 3 bases, leaving 21 bases between the germline ends. The CDR3 sequence: CSVVPGLPKSGANVLTF. The CDR3 DNA reads TGCAGCGTAGTGCCGGGACTCCCAAAGAGTGGGGCCAACGTCCTGACTTTC.

The CDR3: CASSLYEGYTF. Here the CDR3 DNA reads TGTGCCAGCAGCTTATATGAGGGCTACACCTTC. V gene TRBV5-4 combines with J gene TRBJ1-2; D gene ambiguous. Trimming removed 2 bases from V and 8 bases from J, with 7 bases in between. The CDR3 runs to 11 residues. CDR1 and CDR2 (germline): SGHNT, YYREEE (reference sequence).

The V and J genes are TRBV7-9 and TRBJ1-4, with a tentative D call TRBD1 (5 bases). Germline-derived CDR1 and CDR2 are SEHNR and FQNEAQ (reference sequence). This CDR3 has 13 amino acids. The V end was cut by 6 bases, the J end by 7 bases, with 12 bases between. Here the CDR3 DNA reads TGTGCCAGCAGAGGGCAGGGAGGTGAAAAACTGTTTTTT. Translating it yields CASRGQGGEKLFF.

The gene calls are TRBV7-2 and TRBJ2-3, with TRBD1 as a possible D gene (5 bases). Trimming took 5 bases from V and 14 from J, leaving 17 bases between them. Germline-derived CDR1 and CDR2 are SGHTA and FQGNSA. The CDR3 consists of 12 residues. The DNA for the CDR3 is TGTGCCAGCAGCGCCCGACTTGGGGCGGTGTATTTT. This sequence encodes CASSARLGAVYF.

V gene TRBV30 combines with J gene TRBJ1-1; TRBD1 might be the D (5 bases). CDR1 GTSNPN and CDR2 SVGIG come from the germline V gene (reference sequence). The V gene lost 2 bases and the J gene lost 0 bases, with 13 bases spanning the gap. This CDR3 is 15 amino acids long. The CDR3 DNA reads TGTGCCTGGAGTTCCCCAGGGATTATGAACACTGAAGCTTTCTTT. Its protein product is CAWSSPGIMNTEAFF.

Only a few counts were recorded for this clone. This rearrangement joins TRBV7-2 to TRBJ1-1, with D possibly TRBD1 on 6 matching bases. V lost 5 bases, J lost 6 bases, and 10 bases lay in between. The germline gives CDR1 SGHTA, CDR2 FQGNSA. The CDR3 has 12 residues. For the CDR3, the DNA is TGTGCCAGCAGCCTCAGGGGCTCTGAAGCTTTCTTT. Its protein product is CASSLRGSEAFF.

The J gene is TRBJ1-1, the V gene TRBV9; D may be TRBD1 (5 bases). The CDR3 length is 12 residues. V lost 4 bases and J 11 bases, leaving 15 bases between the germline ends. Germline assignment: CDR1 SGDLS and CDR2 YYNGEE. CDR3 region: CASSPWGGPAFF. The CDR3 DNA reads TGTGCCAGCAGCCCCTGGGGGGGACCGGCTTTCTTT. The variable domain in full, with the rest retrieved from reference TRBV9 and TRBJ1-1, is DSGVTQTPKHLITATGQRVTLRCSPRSGDLSVYWYQQSLDQGLQFLIQYYNGEERAKGNILERFSAQQFPDLHSELNLSSLELGDSALYFCASSPWGGPAFFGQGTRLTVV.

This rearrangement joins TRBV7-6 to TRBJ2-2; 10 nucleotides line up with TRBD2. The CDR3 length is 14 residues. Per germline, CDR1 SGHVS and CDR2 FNYEAQ. The junction had 5 bases not matched to a gene; V was cut back by 6 bases and J by 7 bases. CDR3 nucleotides: TGTGCCAGCAGAACTAGCGGGGCGGGCGGGGAGCTGTTTTTT. Amino acids: CASRTSGAGGELFF. The variable domain in full, with the rest retrieved from reference TRBV7-6 and TRBJ2-2, is GAGVSQSPRYKVTKRGQDVALRCDPISGHVSLYWYRQALGQGPEFLTYFNYEAQQDKSGLPNDRFSAERPEGSISTLTIQRTEQRDSAMYRCASRTSGAGGELFFGEGSRLTVL.

J is TRBJ1-1 and V is TRBV4-1; D ambiguous. Germline CDR1 is MGHRA and CDR2 is YSYEKL. Trimming removed 1 base at V and 4 bases at J, with 7 bases between. This CDR3 comprises 13 residues. CDR3 sequence: CASSQVAVTEAFF. Written as DNA, the CDR3 is TGCGCCAGCAGCCAAGTTGCAGTCACTGAAGCTTTCTTT.

The CDR3 is CASSLAAGEETQYF. CDR3 coding DNA: TGCGCCAGCAGCTTGGCAGCGGGAGAAGAGACCCAGTACTTC. The chain combines TRBV5-1 with TRBJ2-5; 8 nucleotides align to TRBD2. Germline trimming cut 0 bases from V and 3 bases from J; bases unmatched to any gene: 1. This CDR3 has 14 residues. The germline CDR1 and CDR2 sequences are SGHRS and YFSETQ.

This clone was counted only a few times. The chain uses TRBV7-2 and TRBJ1-6; TRBD1 aligns across 9 bases. Germline trimming cut 4 bases from V and 7 bases from J; bases unmatched to any gene: 8. This CDR3 is 16 amino acids long. CDR1 and CDR2 from the germline V gene are SGHTA and FQGNSA. The CDR3 protein is CASSSQQGAGNSPLHF. Here the CDR3 DNA reads TGTGCCAGCAGCTCCCAACAGGGGGCTGGGAATTCACCCCTCCACTTT.

V gene TRBV9 combines with J gene TRBJ2-7; possible D gene TRBD2, 5 bases. Germline CDR1 SGDLS, CDR2 YYNGEE. The CDR3 is 13 amino acids. Trimming removed 6 bases from V and 1 base from J, with 11 bases in between. The CDR3 DNA is TGTGCCAGCAACGTGGGAGATTCCTACGAGCAGTACTTC. This encodes CASNVGDSYEQYF.

The J gene is TRBJ1-1, the V gene TRBV19; D ambiguous. In germline, CDR1 is LNHDA, CDR2 SQIVND (reference sequence). The V end lost 7 bases, the J end lost 4 bases, and 16 bases lay between the germline ends. The CDR3 consists of 14 residues. The CDR3 DNA follows: TGTGCCAGTATTAAGGAGGGAGTCGGCACTGAAGCTTTCTTT. Amino acid sequence: CASIKEGVGTEAFF.

Concerning this clone: The sample has other DNA sequences that encode this CDR3 too. The chain has TRBV7-9 and TRBJ2-2; D is unclear. V lost 3 bases and J lost 4, with 3 bases in between. Germline lookup yields CDR1 SEHNR and CDR2 FQNEAQ (reference sequence). This CDR3 comprises 12 residues. The CDR3 loop reads CASSLSTGELFF. The CDR3, as DNA: TGTGCCAGCAGCTTGTCCACCGGGGAGCTGTTTTTT.

The genes are TRBV28 and TRBJ1-1, with TRBD1 matching 8 bases. The ends lost 3 bases at V and 2 bases at J; junction bases unmatched: 5. Germline CDR1 MDHEN, CDR2 SYDVKM. This CDR3 is 15 amino acids long. The CDR3 protein is CASSFRQGANTEAFF. In DNA form, the CDR3 reads TGTGCCAGCAGTTTCAGGCAGGGGGCCAACACTGAAGCTTTCTTT. Complete variable domain (other parts from reference TRBV28 and TRBJ1-1): DVKVTQSSRYLVKRTGEKVFLECVQDMDHENMFWYRQDPGLGLRLIYFSYDVKMKEKGDIPEGYSVSREKKERFSLILESASTNQTSMYLCASSFRQGANTEAFFGQGTRLTVV.

This clone was recorded once. In DNA, the CDR3 is TGTGCCAGTAGTATCTCAACGGCTGCAGGGGGGGATACGCAGTATTTT. Translating it yields CASSISTAAGGDTQYF. V is TRBV19 and J is TRBJ2-3; possibly TRBD1 for D (7 bases). The ends were cut back, 3 bases at V and 6 bases at J, with 19 bases in the middle. The CDR3 runs to 16 residues. Germline V lookup: CDR1 LNHDA, CDR2 SQIVND (reference sequence).